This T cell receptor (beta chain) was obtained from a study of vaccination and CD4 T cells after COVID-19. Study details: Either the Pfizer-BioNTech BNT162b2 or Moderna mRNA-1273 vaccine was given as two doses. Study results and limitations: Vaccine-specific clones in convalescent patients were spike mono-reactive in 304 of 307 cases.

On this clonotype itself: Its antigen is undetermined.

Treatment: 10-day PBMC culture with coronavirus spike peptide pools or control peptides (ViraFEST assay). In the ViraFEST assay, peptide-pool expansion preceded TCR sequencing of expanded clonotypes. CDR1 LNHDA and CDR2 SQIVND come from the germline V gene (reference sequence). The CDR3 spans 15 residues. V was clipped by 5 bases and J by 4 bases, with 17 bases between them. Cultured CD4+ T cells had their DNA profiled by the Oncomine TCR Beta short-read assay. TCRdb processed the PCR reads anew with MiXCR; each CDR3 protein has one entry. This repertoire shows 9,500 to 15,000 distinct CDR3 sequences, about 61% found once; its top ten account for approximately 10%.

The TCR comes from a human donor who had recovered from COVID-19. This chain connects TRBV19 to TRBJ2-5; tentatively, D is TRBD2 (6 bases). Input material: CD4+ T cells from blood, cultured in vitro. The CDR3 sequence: CASSYGVERVETQYF. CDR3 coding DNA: TGTGCCAGTAGTTATGGGGTCGAGCGGGTAGAGACCCAGTACTTC.